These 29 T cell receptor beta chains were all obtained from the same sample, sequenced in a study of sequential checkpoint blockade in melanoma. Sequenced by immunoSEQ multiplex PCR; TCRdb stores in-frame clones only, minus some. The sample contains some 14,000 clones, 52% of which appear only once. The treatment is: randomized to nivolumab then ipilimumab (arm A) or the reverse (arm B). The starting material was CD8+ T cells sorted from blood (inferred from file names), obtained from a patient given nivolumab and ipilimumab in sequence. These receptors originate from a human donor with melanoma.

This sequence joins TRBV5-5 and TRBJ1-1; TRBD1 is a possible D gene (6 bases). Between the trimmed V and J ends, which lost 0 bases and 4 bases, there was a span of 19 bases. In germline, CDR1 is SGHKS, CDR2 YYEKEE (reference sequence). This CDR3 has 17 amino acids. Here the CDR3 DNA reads TGTGCCAGCAGCTTGGCCATGTCAGGGGTTGTGGGCACTGAAGCTTTCTTT. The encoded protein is CASSLAMSGVVGTEAFF.

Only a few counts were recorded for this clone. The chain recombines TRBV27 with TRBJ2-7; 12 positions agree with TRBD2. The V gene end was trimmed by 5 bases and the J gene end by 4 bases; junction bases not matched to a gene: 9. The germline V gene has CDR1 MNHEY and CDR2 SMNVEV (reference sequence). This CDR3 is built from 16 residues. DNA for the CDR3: TGTGCCAGCAGTCATTCGCCTAGCGGGAGGGCTTACGAGCAGTACTTC. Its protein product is CASSHSPSGRAYEQYF.

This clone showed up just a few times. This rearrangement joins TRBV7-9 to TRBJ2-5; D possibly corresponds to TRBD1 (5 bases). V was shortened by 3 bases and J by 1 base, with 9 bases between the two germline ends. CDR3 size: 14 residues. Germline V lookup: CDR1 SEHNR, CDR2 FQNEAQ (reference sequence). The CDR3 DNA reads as TGTGCCAGCAGCTTCGACAGTGCCCAAGAGACCCAGTACTTC. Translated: CASSFDSAQETQYF.

In nucleotides, the CDR3 is TGTGCCAGTTCTGGGCAGGGGCACTACGAGCAGTACTTC. It is translated as CASSGQGHYEQYF. The chain employs TRBV7-8 and TRBJ2-7, with D perhaps TRBD1 (6 bases). Germline V gives CDR1 SGHVS, CDR2 FQNEAQ. Trimming shortened V by 9 bases and J by 3 bases, and 15 bases separated the two germline ends. The CDR3 is made up of 13 amino acids.

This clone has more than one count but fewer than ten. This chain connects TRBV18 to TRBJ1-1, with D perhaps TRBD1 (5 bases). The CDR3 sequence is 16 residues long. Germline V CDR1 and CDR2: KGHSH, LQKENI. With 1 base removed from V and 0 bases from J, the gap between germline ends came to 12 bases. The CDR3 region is CASSPLPPGLNTEAFF. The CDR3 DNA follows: TGTGCCAGCTCACCACTTCCGCCAGGGCTGAACACTGAAGCTTTCTTT.

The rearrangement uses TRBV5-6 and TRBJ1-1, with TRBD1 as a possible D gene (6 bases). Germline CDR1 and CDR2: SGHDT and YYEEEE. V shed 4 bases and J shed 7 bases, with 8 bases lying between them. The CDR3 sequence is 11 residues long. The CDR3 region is CASSHRVEAFF. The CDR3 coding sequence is TGTGCCAGCAGCCACAGGGTTGAAGCTTTCTTT.

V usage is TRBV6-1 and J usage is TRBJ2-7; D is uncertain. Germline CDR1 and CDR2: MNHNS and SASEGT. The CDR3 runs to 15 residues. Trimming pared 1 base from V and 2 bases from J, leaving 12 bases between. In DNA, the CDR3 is TGTGCCAGCAGTGAAGAGTTTCTGGCGGCCTACGAGCAGTACTTC. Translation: CASSEEFLAAYEQYF.

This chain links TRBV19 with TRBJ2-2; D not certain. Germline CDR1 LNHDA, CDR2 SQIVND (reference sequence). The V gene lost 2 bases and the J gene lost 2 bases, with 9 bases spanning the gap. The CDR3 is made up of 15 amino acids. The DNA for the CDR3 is TGTGCCAGTAGTATAAGTAGCTTAAACACCGGGGAGCTGTTTTTT. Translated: CASSISSLNTGELFF.

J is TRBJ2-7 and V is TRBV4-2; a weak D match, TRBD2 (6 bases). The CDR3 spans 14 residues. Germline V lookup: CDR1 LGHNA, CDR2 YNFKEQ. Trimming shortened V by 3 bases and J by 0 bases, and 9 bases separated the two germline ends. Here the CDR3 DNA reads TGTGCCAGCAGCCAGGGACTGACCTCCTACGAGCAGTACTTC. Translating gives CASSQGLTSYEQYF.

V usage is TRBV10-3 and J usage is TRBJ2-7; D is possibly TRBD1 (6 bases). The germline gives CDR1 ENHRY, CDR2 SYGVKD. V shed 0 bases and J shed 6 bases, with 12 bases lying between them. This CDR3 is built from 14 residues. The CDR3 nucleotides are TGTGCCATCAGTGAGTCGCGGCAGGGGCCCGAGCAGTACTTC. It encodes CAISESRQGPEQYF.

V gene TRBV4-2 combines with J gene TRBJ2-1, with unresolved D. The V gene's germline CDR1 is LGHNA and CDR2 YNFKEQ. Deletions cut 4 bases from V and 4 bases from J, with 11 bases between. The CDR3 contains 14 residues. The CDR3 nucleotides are TGTGCCAGCAGCCCGGGTGGATCATACAATGAGCAGTTCTTC. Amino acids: CASSPGGSYNEQFF.

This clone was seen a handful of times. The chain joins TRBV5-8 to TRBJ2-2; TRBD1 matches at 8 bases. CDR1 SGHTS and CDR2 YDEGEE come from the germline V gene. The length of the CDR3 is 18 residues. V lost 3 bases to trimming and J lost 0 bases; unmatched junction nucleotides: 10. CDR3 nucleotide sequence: TGTGCCAGCAGCTCCGGGACAGGAACGGCGCCGAACACCGGGGAGCTGTTTTTT. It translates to CASSSGTGTAPNTGELFF.

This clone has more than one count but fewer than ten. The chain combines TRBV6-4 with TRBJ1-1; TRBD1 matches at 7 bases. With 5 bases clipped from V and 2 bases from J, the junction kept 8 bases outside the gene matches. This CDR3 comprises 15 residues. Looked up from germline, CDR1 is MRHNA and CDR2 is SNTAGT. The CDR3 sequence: CASSLEGAPNTEAFF. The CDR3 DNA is TGTGCCAGCAGTTTGGAGGGGGCACCTAACACTGAAGCTTTCTTT.

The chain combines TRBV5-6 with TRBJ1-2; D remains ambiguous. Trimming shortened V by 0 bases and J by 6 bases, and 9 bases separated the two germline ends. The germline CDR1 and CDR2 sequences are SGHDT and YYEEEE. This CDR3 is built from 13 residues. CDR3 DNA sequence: TGTGCCAGCAGCTTGGGCGGGGTTGATGGCTACACCTTC. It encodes CASSLGGVDGYTF.

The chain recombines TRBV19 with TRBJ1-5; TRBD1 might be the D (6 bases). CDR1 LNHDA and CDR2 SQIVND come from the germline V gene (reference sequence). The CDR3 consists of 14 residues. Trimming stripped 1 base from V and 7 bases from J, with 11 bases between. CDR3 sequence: CASSIGAGEQPQHF. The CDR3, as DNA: TGTGCCAGTAGTATAGGGGCAGGGGAGCAGCCCCAGCATTTT. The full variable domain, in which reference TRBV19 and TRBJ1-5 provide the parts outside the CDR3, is DGGITQSPKYLFRKEGQNVTLSCEQNLNHDAMYWYRQDPGQGLRLIYYSQIVNDFQKGDIAEGYSVSREKKESFPLTVTSAQKNPTAFYLCASSIGAGEQPQHFGDGTRLSIL.

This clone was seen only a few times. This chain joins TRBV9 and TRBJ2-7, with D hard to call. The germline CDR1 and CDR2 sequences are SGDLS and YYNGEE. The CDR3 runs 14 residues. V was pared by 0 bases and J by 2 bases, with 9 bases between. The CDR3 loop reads CASSVEPLTYEQYF. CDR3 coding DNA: TGTGCCAGCAGCGTAGAGCCCTTAACCTACGAGCAGTACTTC. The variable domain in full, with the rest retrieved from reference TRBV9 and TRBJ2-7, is DSGVTQTPKHLITATGQRVTLRCSPRSGDLSVYWYQQSLDQGLQFLIQYYNGEERAKGNILERFSAQQFPDLHSELNLSSLELGDSALYFCASSVEPLTYEQYFGPGTRLTVT.

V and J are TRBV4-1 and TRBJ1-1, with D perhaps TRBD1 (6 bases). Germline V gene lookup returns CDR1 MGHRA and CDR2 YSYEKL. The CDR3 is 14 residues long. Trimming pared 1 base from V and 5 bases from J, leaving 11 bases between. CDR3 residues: CASSQVAGVTEAFF. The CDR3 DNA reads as TGCGCCAGCAGCCAAGTAGCAGGGGTAACTGAAGCTTTCTTT.

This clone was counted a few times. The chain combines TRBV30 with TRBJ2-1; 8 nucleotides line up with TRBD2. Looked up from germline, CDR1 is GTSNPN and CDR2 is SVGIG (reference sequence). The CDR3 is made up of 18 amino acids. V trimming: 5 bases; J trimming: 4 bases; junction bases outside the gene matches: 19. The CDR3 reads CAWVSLGSSGISYNEQFF. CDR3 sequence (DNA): TGTGCCTGGGTGTCCCTCGGGAGTAGCGGGATTTCGTACAATGAGCAGTTCTTC.

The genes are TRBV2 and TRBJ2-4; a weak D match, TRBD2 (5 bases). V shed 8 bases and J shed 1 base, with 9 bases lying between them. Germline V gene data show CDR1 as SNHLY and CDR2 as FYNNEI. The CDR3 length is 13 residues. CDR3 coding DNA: TGTGCCAGCGAGGGTCTTGCCAAAAACATTCAGTACTTC. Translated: CASEGLAKNIQYF.

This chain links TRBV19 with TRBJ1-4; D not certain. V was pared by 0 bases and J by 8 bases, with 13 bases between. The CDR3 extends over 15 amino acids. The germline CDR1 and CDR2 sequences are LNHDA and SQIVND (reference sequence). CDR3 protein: CASSIDFGRVEKLFF. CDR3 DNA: TGTGCCAGTAGTATAGATTTCGGGAGGGTCGAAAAACTGTTTTTT.

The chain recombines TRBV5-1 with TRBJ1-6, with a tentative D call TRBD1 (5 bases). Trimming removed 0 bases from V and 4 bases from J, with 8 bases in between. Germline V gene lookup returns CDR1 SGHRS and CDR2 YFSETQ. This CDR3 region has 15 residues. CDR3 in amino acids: CASSLAGRYNSPLHF. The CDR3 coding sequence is TGCGCCAGCAGCTTGGCAGGGCGATATAATTCACCCCTCCACTTT.

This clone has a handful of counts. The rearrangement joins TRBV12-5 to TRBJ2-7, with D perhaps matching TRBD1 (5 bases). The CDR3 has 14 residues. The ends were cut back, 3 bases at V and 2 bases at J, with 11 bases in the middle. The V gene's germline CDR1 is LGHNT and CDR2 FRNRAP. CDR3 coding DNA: TGTGCTAGTGGTTTAACGGACACCGCCTACGAGCAGTACTTC. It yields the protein CASGLTDTAYEQYF.

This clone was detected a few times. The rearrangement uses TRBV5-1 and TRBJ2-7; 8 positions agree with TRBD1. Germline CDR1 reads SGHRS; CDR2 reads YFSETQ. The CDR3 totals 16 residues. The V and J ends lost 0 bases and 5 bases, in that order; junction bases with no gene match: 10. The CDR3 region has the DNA TGCGCCAGCAGCTTGGTCGGCAGGGGGCGTCCGGACGAGCAGTACTTC. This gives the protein CASSLVGRGRPDEQYF.

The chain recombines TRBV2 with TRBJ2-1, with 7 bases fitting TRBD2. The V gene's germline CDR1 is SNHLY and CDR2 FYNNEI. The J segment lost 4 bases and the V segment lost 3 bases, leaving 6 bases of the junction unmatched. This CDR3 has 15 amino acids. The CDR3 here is CASSDGTTFYNEQFF. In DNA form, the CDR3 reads TGTGCCAGCAGTGACGGGACTACCTTTTACAATGAGCAGTTCTTC.

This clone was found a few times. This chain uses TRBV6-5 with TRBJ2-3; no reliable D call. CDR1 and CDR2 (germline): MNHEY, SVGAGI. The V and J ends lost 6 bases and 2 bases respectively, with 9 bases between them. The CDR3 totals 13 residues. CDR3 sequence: CASRSANTDTQYF. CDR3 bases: TGTGCCAGCAGGTCAGCGAACACAGATACGCAGTATTTT.

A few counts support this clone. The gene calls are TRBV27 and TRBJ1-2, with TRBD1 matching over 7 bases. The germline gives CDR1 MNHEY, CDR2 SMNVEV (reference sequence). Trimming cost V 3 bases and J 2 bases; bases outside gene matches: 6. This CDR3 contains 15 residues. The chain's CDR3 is CASSLSQTGNYGYTF. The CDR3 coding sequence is TGTGCCAGCAGTTTGAGCCAGACAGGGAACTATGGCTACACCTTC.

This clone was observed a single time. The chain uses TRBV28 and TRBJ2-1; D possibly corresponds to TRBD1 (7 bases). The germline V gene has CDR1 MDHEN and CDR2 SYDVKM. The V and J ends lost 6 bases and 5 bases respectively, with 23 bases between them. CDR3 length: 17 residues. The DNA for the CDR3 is TGTGCCAGCAGGCGGACAGGTGTAGCGGTCCCAAACAATGAGCAGTTCTTC. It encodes CASRRTGVAVPNNEQFF. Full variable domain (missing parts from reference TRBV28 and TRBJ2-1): DVKVTQSSRYLVKRTGEKVFLECVQDMDHENMFWYRQDPGLGLRLIYFSYDVKMKEKGDIPEGYSVSREKKERFSLILESASTNQTSMYLCASRRTGVAVPNNEQFFGPGTRLTVL.

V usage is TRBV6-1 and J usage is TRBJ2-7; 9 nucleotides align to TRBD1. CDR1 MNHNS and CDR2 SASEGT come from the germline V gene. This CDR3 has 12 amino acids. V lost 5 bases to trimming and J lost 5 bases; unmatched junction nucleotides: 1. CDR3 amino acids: CASSRQGDEQYF. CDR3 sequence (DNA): TGTGCCAGCAGTCGACAGGGGGACGAGCAGTACTTC.

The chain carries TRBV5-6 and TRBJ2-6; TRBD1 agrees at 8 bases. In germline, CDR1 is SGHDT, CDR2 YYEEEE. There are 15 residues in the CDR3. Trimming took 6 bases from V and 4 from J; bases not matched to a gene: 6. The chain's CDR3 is CASIRGLSGANVLTF. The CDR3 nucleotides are TGTGCCAGCATCAGGGGGCTGTCAGGGGCCAACGTCCTGACTTTC.